The 12 T cell receptor beta chains in this list originate from one sample, sequenced in a study of blood T cell repertoires in COVID-19. The table came from immunoSEQ multiplex PCR; TCRdb's copy has only in-frame clones and leaves some out. Of 75,000 to 95,000 clones in the sample, about 80% were seen once. The sequenced material came from peripheral blood. The receptors shown here come from a woman in her 40s with active or convalescent COVID-19.

The chain recombines TRBV6-2 or TRBV6-3 with TRBJ1-2, with D possibly matching TRBD1 (6 bases). The V end lost 4 bases, the J end lost 3 bases, and 12 bases lay between the germline ends. Germline V gene data show CDR1 as MNHEY and CDR2 as SVGEGT. The CDR3 length is 14 residues. The CDR3, as DNA: TGTGCCAGCAGTTCATGGGACACCTACTATGGCTACACCTTC. Translated: CASSSWDTYYGYTF.

Comment on this clone: Within the sample, other DNA sequences also encode this same CDR3. V gene TRBV2 combines with J gene TRBJ1-2; D not certain. The germline CDR1 and CDR2 sequences are SNHLY and FYNNEI. The CDR3 spans 13 residues. V was pared by 4 bases and J by 4 bases, with 10 bases between. The CDR3 sequence is CASSVGGPYGYTF. In DNA, the CDR3 is TGTGCCAGCAGTGTTGGAGGCCCCTATGGCTACACCTTC.

The chain joins TRBV18 to TRBJ1-1; weak D call: TRBD1 (6 bases). V lost 5 bases and J lost 2, with 15 bases in between. Germline V gene lookup returns CDR1 KGHSH and CDR2 LQKENI. The CDR3 length is 15 residues. CDR3 sequence (DNA): TGTGCCAGCTCATTAACGACAGGAGGTAACACTGAAGCTTTCTTT. Its protein is CASSLTTGGNTEAFF.

The gene calls are TRBV5-4 and TRBJ2-1; D might be TRBD1 (5 bases). Germline-derived CDR1 and CDR2 are SGHNT and YYREEE (reference sequence). Between the trimmed V and J ends, which lost 1 base and 4 bases, there was a span of 15 bases. The CDR3 covers 16 residues. DNA of the CDR3: TGTGCCAGCAGCTTGCAGGGTGGGGCTCGTTACAATGAGCAGTTCTTC. Protein product: CASSLQGGARYNEQFF.

The V gene is TRBV18, the J gene TRBJ2-2, with a possible D match to TRBD1 (5 bases). The CDR3 length is 14 residues. Germline lookup yields CDR1 KGHSH and CDR2 LQKENI. Trimming stripped 2 bases from V and 7 bases from J, with 11 bases between. Written as DNA, the CDR3 is TGTGCCAGCTCACCAGGTCGACAGATCGGGGAGCTGTTTTTT. It codes for CASSPGRQIGELFF. The entire variable domain, with the rest obtained from reference TRBV18 and TRBJ2-2, is as follows: NAGVMQNPRHLVRRRGQEARLRCSPMKGHSHVYWYRQLPEEGLKFMVYLQKENIIDESGMPKERFSAEFPKEGPSILRIQQVVRGDSAAYFCASSPGRQIGELFFGEGSRLTVL.

The genes are TRBV21-1 and TRBJ2-2; the table names TRBD2, a call not compared with the DNA. TRBV21-1 represents a pseudogene. The CDR3 covers 17 residues. The DNA for the CDR3 is TGTGCCAGCAGCAAACTTGAGCGGGGCGGGGTTATAGGGGAGCTGTTTTTT. Translation gives CASSKLERGGVIGELFF.

As DNA, the CDR3 is TGTGCCAGCAGCAAAGCGCTAGACTACCGACTAAACTATGGCTACACCTTC. Translating gives CASSKALDYRLNYGYTF. The chain is built from TRBV21-1 and TRBJ1-2. TRBV21-1 is termed a pseudogene. CDR3 length: 17 amino acids.

The chain is built from TRBV7-2 and TRBJ2-2; D is ambiguous. V shed 3 bases and J shed 1 base, with 3 bases lying between them. Germline V CDR1 and CDR2: SGHTA, FQGNSA. This CDR3 spans 13 amino acids. Here the CDR3 reads CASSFKNTGELFF. CDR3 bases: TGTGCCAGCAGCTTTAAGAACACCGGGGAGCTGTTTTTT. The variable domain in full, completed from reference TRBV7-2 and TRBJ2-2, reads GAGVSQSPSNKVTEKGKDVELRCDPISGHTALYWYRQSLGQGLEFLIYFQGNSAPDKSGLPSDRFSAERTGGSVSTLTIQRTQQEDSAVYLCASSFKNTGELFFGEGSRLTVL.

This chain joins TRBV28 and TRBJ2-3; 8 bases are shared with TRBD2. The trim removed 4 bases at V and 0 bases at J, leaving 3 bases unmatched. The CDR3 has 15 residues. The germline V gene has CDR1 MDHEN and CDR2 SYDVKM. The CDR3 nucleotides read TGTGCCAGCAGTTCCCCTAGCGGGAGCACAGATACGCAGTATTTT. Translating it yields CASSSPSGSTDTQYF. The full variable domain, rest sourced from reference TRBV28 and TRBJ2-3, is DVKVTQSSRYLVKRTGEKVFLECVQDMDHENMFWYRQDPGLGLRLIYFSYDVKMKEKGDIPEGYSVSREKKERFSLILESASTNQTSMYLCASSSPSGSTDTQYFGPGTRLTVL.

V is TRBV7-9 and J is TRBJ2-1, with 9 bases lining up with TRBD2. Per germline, CDR1 SEHNR and CDR2 FQNEAQ (reference sequence). V lost 5 bases and J lost 4; bases outside the gene matches: 18. The CDR3 is 19 amino acids. CDR3 sequence reads: CASSPRGGRAGGRYNEQFF. The CDR3 coding sequence is TGTGCCAGCAGCCCCCGGGGGGGAAGGGCGGGGGGGAGATACAATGAGCAGTTCTTC.

The chain combines TRBV7-9 with TRBJ2-2, with D perhaps matching TRBD1 (5 bases). Trimming took 8 bases from V and 0 from J, leaving 13 bases between them. The CDR3 runs to 15 residues. The germline gives CDR1 SEHNR, CDR2 FQNEAQ (reference sequence). CDR3 nucleotides: TGTGCCAGCTTGATAGGGGCTTCGAACACCGGGGAGCTGTTTTTT. It is translated as CASLIGASNTGELFF. The complete variable domain, with remaining parts taken from reference TRBV7-9 and TRBJ2-2, reads DTGVSQNPRHKITKRGQNVTFRCDPISEHNRLYWYRQTLGQGPEFLTYFQNEAQLEKSRLLSDRFSAERPKGSFSTLEIQRTEQGDSAMYLCASLIGASNTGELFFGEGSRLTVL.

The genes are TRBV18 and TRBJ1-1; 7 nucleotides line up with TRBD1. Germline CDR1 KGHSH, CDR2 LQKENI. The CDR3 has 16 residues. Germline trimming cut 4 bases from V and 0 bases from J; bases unmatched to any gene: 8. CDR3 in amino acids: CASSRQTGTVNTEAFF. The CDR3 nucleotides are TGTGCCAGCTCACGCCAGACCGGGACAGTGAACACTGAAGCTTTCTTT.